One and the same sample provided the 32 T cell receptor beta chains below, sequenced in a study of cytomegalovirus exposure and HLA in healthy donors. Sequenced by immunoSEQ multiplex PCR; TCRdb stores in-frame clones only, minus some. The sample has 150,000 to 200,000 clones, 70% to 90% seen once. The specimen sequenced was PBMCs. These receptors originate from a man younger than 35 in good health and CMV-seronegative.

This chain links TRBV4-2 with TRBJ2-1, with TRBD2 identical over 14 bases. Unmatched junction bases numbered 6, after V lost 3 bases and J lost 2 bases. The CDR3 extends over 18 amino acids. CDR1 is LGHNA, CDR2 YNFKEQ, per germline. The DNA of the CDR3 is TGTGCCAGCAGCCACACCGGGACTAGCGGGAGAGCCTACAATGAGCAGTTCTTC. Translating gives CASSHTGTSGRAYNEQFF.

The chain joins TRBV6-1 to TRBJ2-3; 14 bases line up with TRBD2. Germline lookup yields CDR1 MNHNS and CDR2 SASEGT. V dropped 1 base and J dropped 0; count of bases not matched to a gene: 3. This CDR3 is built from 18 residues. The CDR3 sequence is CASSEGRTSGGSTDTQYF. CDR3 DNA sequence: TGTGCCAGCAGTGAAGGAAGGACTAGCGGGGGGAGCACAGATACGCAGTATTTT.

This sequence joins TRBV11-2 and TRBJ1-2, with a weak D call TRBD1 (6 bases). The CDR3 runs to 15 residues. The V gene's germline CDR1 is SGHAT and CDR2 FQNNGV. Between the trimmed V and J ends, which lost 0 bases and 6 bases, there was a span of 14 bases. The CDR3 loop reads CASSLDQDRSNGYTF. The DNA of the CDR3 is TGTGCCAGCAGCTTAGATCAGGACAGATCAAATGGCTACACCTTC.

This sequence joins TRBV7-2 and TRBJ1-2; D remains unclear. CDR3 length: 12 residues. V dropped 1 base and J dropped 10 bases, with 10 bases sitting between them. CDR1 and CDR2 from the germline V gene are SGHTA and FQGNSA. The CDR3 DNA follows: TGTGCCAGCAGCTTAGTACCGGGATCCTACACCTTC. It specifies CASSLVPGSYTF.

To note about this clone: Germline is not matched at one junction end, which may reflect a read error. The chain is built from TRBV7-7 and TRBJ1-4; no clear D gene. The CDR3 totals 15 residues. CDR1 is SSHAT, CDR2 FNYEAQ, per germline (reference sequence). CDR3 DNA: TGTGCTAGCAGCTCCTCAGGCGGGTTTAATGAAAAACTGTTTTTT. It specifies CASSSSGGFNEKLFF. Full variable domain (remainder filled in from reference TRBV7-7 and TRBJ1-4): GAGVSQSPRYKVTKRGQDVTLRCDPISSHATLYWYQQALGQGPEFLTYFNYEAQPDKSGLPSDRFSAERPEGSISTLTIQRTEQRDSAMYRCASSSSGGFNEKLFFGSGTQLSVL.

V gene TRBV5-1 combines with J gene TRBJ1-3; the D gene is possibly TRBD1 (5 bases). Germline V gene lookup returns CDR1 SGHRS and CDR2 YFSETQ. V was clipped by 0 bases and J by 1 base, with 14 bases between them. The CDR3 runs to 17 residues. The CDR3 sequence is CASSLERGLWSGNTIYF. CDR3 nucleotides: TGCGCCAGCAGCTTGGAAAGGGGCCTATGGTCTGGAAACACCATATATTTT.

This chain uses TRBV29-1 with TRBJ1-2; 9 positions match TRBD1. CDR1 SQVTM and CDR2 ANQGSEA come from the germline V gene. The CDR3 covers 13 residues. J lost 4 bases, V lost 7 bases, and 7 bases had no gene match. CDR3 residues: CSAWTGAPYGYTF. The CDR3, as DNA: TGCAGCGCCTGGACAGGGGCACCCTATGGCTACACCTTC.

The chain has TRBV30 and TRBJ2-1, with TRBD2 identical over 8 bases. Germline V gives CDR1 GTSNPN, CDR2 SVGIG (reference sequence). This CDR3 region has 15 residues. The ends lost 1 base at V and 8 bases at J; junction bases unmatched: 10. The chain's CDR3 is CAWSALGGGLDEQFF. CDR3 nucleotide sequence: TGTGCCTGGAGTGCCCTGGGCGGGGGGTTAGATGAGCAGTTCTTC.

The rearrangement joins TRBV5-4 to TRBJ2-3; TRBD2 aligns across 7 bases. The CDR3 sequence is 14 residues long. With 4 bases clipped from V and 6 bases from J, the junction kept 8 bases outside the gene matches. In germline, CDR1 is SGHNT, CDR2 YYREEE (reference sequence). For the CDR3, the DNA is TGTGCCAGCAGCCAACTAGCGCGTCCGGATACGCAGTATTTT. Protein: CASSQLARPDTQYF. Together with reference TRBV5-4 and TRBJ2-3, the CDR3 gives the full variable domain: ETGVTQSPTHLIKTRGQQVTLRCSSQSGHNTVSWYQQALGQGPQFIFQYYREEENGRGNFPPRFSGLQFPNYSSELNVNALELDDSALYLCASSQLARPDTQYFGPGTRLTVL.

J is TRBJ2-3 and V is TRBV4-1; tentatively, D is TRBD1 (5 bases). CDR1 is MGHRA and CDR2 is YSYEKL in the germline V gene. V dropped 1 base and J dropped 6 bases, with 14 bases sitting between them. The CDR3 runs 15 residues. The CDR3: CASSQGQILGDTQYF. The CDR3 DNA is TGCGCCAGCAGCCAAGGACAGATATTGGGGGATACGCAGTATTTT.

This clone was detected a few times. The chain combines TRBV5-5 with TRBJ1-6; D perhaps matches TRBD1 (6 bases). CDR3 length: 14 residues. Germline loops: CDR1 SGHKS, CDR2 YYEKEE (reference sequence). The V end lost 0 bases, the J end lost 10 bases, and 11 bases lay between the germline ends. The CDR3 nucleotides read TGTGCCAGCAGCTTGGGGGGGCTAGGATCACCCCTCCACTTT. It encodes CASSLGGLGSPLHF.

This chain links TRBV6-1 with TRBJ2-7; 7 nucleotides align to TRBD1. With 6 bases clipped from V and 3 bases from J, the junction kept 2 bases outside the gene matches. Germline lookup yields CDR1 MNHNS and CDR2 SASEGT. This CDR3 has 12 amino acids. The CDR3: CASRDRVYEQYV. CDR3 bases: TGTGCCAGCAGAGACAGGGTCTACGAGCAGTACGTC.

This chain uses TRBV19 with TRBJ2-7, with 7 nucleotides matching TRBD1. The CDR3 covers 14 residues. The V segment lost 2 bases and the J segment 6 bases; nucleotides outside the gene matches: 7. Per the germline V gene, CDR1 is LNHDA and CDR2 is SQIVND (reference sequence). The CDR3, as DNA: TGTGCCAGTAGTATACCCGGACAGGCGGGCGAGCAGTACTTC. It codes for CASSIPGQAGEQYF. The complete variable domain, with remaining parts taken from reference TRBV19 and TRBJ2-7, reads DGGITQSPKYLFRKEGQNVTLSCEQNLNHDAMYWYRQDPGQGLRLIYYSQIVNDFQKGDIAEGYSVSREKKESFPLTVTSAQKNPTAFYLCASSIPGQAGEQYFGPGTRLTVT.

The chain carries TRBV4-2 and TRBJ1-2; tentative D call: TRBD1 (5 bases). Germline-derived CDR1 and CDR2 are LGHNA and YNFKEQ. V shed 0 bases and J shed 2 bases, with 10 bases lying between them. This CDR3 is 15 amino acids long. CDR3 amino acids: CASSQEDRANYGYTF. CDR3 sequence (DNA): TGTGCCAGCAGCCAAGAAGACAGAGCAAACTATGGCTACACCTTC.

Turning to this clone: Other DNA sequences in this specimen translate into the identical CDR3. The V and J genes are TRBV6-6 and TRBJ1-2, with 8 bases fitting TRBD1. The CDR3 loop spans 13 amino acids. V shed 6 bases and J 6 bases; nucleotides not matched to a gene: 6. Germline V gives CDR1 MNHNY, CDR2 SVGAGI (reference sequence). In DNA, the CDR3 is TGTGCCAGCAGACCAGGACAGGGTAATGGCTACACCTTC. This translates into CASRPGQGNGYTF.

The chain couples TRBV10-3 to TRBJ2-1; tentatively, D is TRBD2 (7 bases). Germline assignment: CDR1 ENHRY and CDR2 SYGVKD. Trimming took off 11 bases at V and 0 bases at J, with 14 bases between the two ends. This CDR3 comprises 14 residues. The CDR3 DNA is TGTGCCCTAGGGGGGGCAAGCTCCTACAATGAGCAGTTCTTC. This gives the protein CALGGASSYNEQFF.

The chain is built from TRBV7-2 and TRBJ2-2; TRBD1 aligns across 7 bases. Germline CDR1 and CDR2: SGHTA and FQGNSA. The length of the CDR3 is 15 residues. V gave up 7 bases and J gave up 8 bases; unmatched junction bases: 13. The CDR3, as DNA: TGTGCCAGCACCCAGAACAGGGGTACAGTGGGGGAGCTGTTTTTT. Its protein is CASTQNRGTVGELFF. The full variable domain, its missing parts supplied by reference TRBV7-2 and TRBJ2-2, is GAGVSQSPSNKVTEKGKDVELRCDPISGHTALYWYRQSLGQGLEFLIYFQGNSAPDKSGLPSDRFSAERTGGSVSTLTIQRTQQEDSAVYLCASTQNRGTVGELFFGEGSRLTVL.

This chain connects TRBV13 to TRBJ2-1, with 10 bases matching TRBD2. Looked up from germline, CDR1 is PRHDT and CDR2 is FYEKMQ (reference sequence). This CDR3 has 17 amino acids. V dropped 5 bases and J dropped 1; count of bases not matched to a gene: 8. The CDR3 bases are TGTGCCAGCAGCGCCCGAGTTAGCGGGGGGTCCTACAATGAGCAGTTCTTC. Amino acid sequence: CASSARVSGGSYNEQFF.

The chain combines TRBV28 with TRBJ2-7, with a possible D match to TRBD2 (5 bases). The V end was cut by 6 bases, the J end by 3 bases, with 18 bases between. The CDR3 is 15 amino acids. Germline V gives CDR1 MDHEN, CDR2 SYDVKM. For the CDR3, the DNA is TGTGCCAGCAGCCTCGTCGGGGAGACCCACTACGAGCAGTACTTC. As protein: CASSLVGETHYEQYF.

The gene calls are TRBV4-2 and TRBJ2-7; TRBD2 might be the D (6 bases). Per germline, CDR1 LGHNA and CDR2 YNFKEQ. The V and J ends lost 2 bases and 4 bases respectively, with 12 bases between them. The CDR3 consists of 14 residues. The CDR3 DNA reads as TGTGCCAGCAGCCAATTTCGGGAGATTTACGAGCAGTACTTC. Amino acids: CASSQFREIYEQYF.

The count of this clone is one. This sequence joins TRBV5-6 and TRBJ1-1; D unclear. The germline V and J ends were trimmed by 4 bases and 3 bases, with 13 bases remaining between them. Germline loops: CDR1 SGHDT, CDR2 YYEEEE. This CDR3 has 14 residues. The DNA of the CDR3 is TGTGCCAGCAGCCCCGGAGAGGTGGACACTGAAGCTTTCTTT. This codes for CASSPGEVDTEAFF.

CDR3 region: CASSSPPGQSNQPQHF. CDR3 nucleotides: TGTGCCAGCAGTTCTCCCCCGGGACAGAGCAATCAGCCCCAGCATTTT. The V gene is TRBV28, the J gene TRBJ1-5, with 7 bases fitting TRBD1. Germline V CDR1 and CDR2: MDHEN, SYDVKM. Trimming took 4 bases from V and 1 from J; bases not matched to a gene: 7. This CDR3 spans 16 amino acids.

The gene calls are TRBV29-1 and TRBJ2-7; perhaps TRBD1 as D (6 bases). The germline CDR1 and CDR2 sequences are SQVTM and ANQGSEA. V was shortened by 6 bases and J by 0 bases, with 15 bases between the two germline ends. CDR3 length: 14 amino acids. In DNA form, the CDR3 reads TGCAGCGTCGGTGACAGGCCCAACTCCTACGAGCAGTACTTC. This gives the protein CSVGDRPNSYEQYF.

The table lists this clone with a few counts. The chain couples TRBV6-5 to TRBJ2-7, with D maybe TRBD1 (6 bases). Trimming removed 6 bases at V and 3 bases at J, with 12 bases between. The CDR3 runs to 13 residues. Germline CDR1 and CDR2: MNHEY and SVGAGI. DNA for the CDR3: TGTGCCAGCAGGTCAGGGGCCGGCTACGAGCAGTACGTC. This sequence encodes CASRSGAGYEQYV.

V is TRBV6-5 and J is TRBJ2-7; the D is unclear. Per the germline V gene, CDR1 is MNHEY and CDR2 is SVGAGI. This CDR3 is built from 13 residues. V lost 2 bases and J lost 0, with 5 bases in between. CDR3 coding DNA: TGTGCCAGCAGTTACCGGTACTCCTACGAGCAGTACTTC. This sequence encodes CASSYRYSYEQYF.

Worth noting for this clone: An end of the junction differs from the germline gene, which may be a read error. The chain uses TRBV29-1 and TRBJ2-2; 8 bases are shared with TRBD2. The CDR3 spans 14 residues. In germline, CDR1 is SQVTM, CDR2 ANQGSEA. The CDR3 bases are TGCAGCGTAGAAGCGGGAGCGTCGTCCGGGGAGCTGTTTTTT. It encodes CSVEAGASSGELFF.

The J gene is TRBJ1-5, the V gene TRBV27; D perhaps matches TRBD1 (6 bases). Trimming took off 2 bases at V and 4 bases at J, with 9 bases between the two ends. Germline assignment: CDR1 MNHEY and CDR2 SMNVEV (reference sequence). The CDR3 spans 14 residues. For the CDR3, the DNA is TGTGCCAGCAGTTTAGGGACACAGAATCAGCCCCAGCATTTT. This encodes CASSLGTQNQPQHF.

V usage is TRBV15 and J usage is TRBJ1-5; unclear D gene. Trimming took off 0 bases at V and 4 bases at J, with 10 bases between the two ends. The CDR3 sequence is 15 residues long. In germline, CDR1 is LNHNV, CDR2 YYDKDF (reference sequence). Here the CDR3 reads CATSRDGGGNQPQHF. Written as DNA, the CDR3 is TGTGCCACCAGCAGAGATGGAGGTGGTAATCAGCCCCAGCATTTT.

The chain recombines TRBV18 with TRBJ2-7; D ambiguous. From germline, CDR1 is KGHSH and CDR2 LQKENI. Trimming removed 0 bases at V and 0 bases at J, with 12 bases between. This CDR3 contains 16 residues. The CDR3 is CASSPPRQASSYEQYF. Here the CDR3 DNA reads TGTGCCAGCTCACCACCCCGGCAGGCGAGCTCCTACGAGCAGTACTTC. The variable domain in full, with the rest retrieved from reference TRBV18 and TRBJ2-7, is NAGVMQNPRHLVRRRGQEARLRCSPMKGHSHVYWYRQLPEEGLKFMVYLQKENIIDESGMPKERFSAEFPKEGPSILRIQQVVRGDSAAYFCASSPPRQASSYEQYFGPGTRLTVT.

This clone was recorded a few times. The V gene is TRBV10-3, the J gene TRBJ1-1; perhaps TRBD1 as D (5 bases). Germline CDR1 and CDR2: ENHRY and SYGVKD. This CDR3 is 13 amino acids long. Trimming took off 1 base at V and 5 bases at J, with 8 bases between the two ends. This CDR3 is CAISEYGGTEAFF. CDR3 sequence (DNA): TGTGCCATCAGTGAGTACGGGGGGACTGAAGCTTTCTTT.

The rearrangement links TRBV5-4 to TRBJ1-4, with a possible D match to TRBD1 (5 bases). This CDR3 region has 15 residues. V lost 4 bases and J 3 bases, leaving 13 bases between the germline ends. CDR1 and CDR2 from the germline V gene are SGHNT and YYREEE (reference sequence). CDR3 sequence reads: CASSPGGRANEKLFF. In DNA, the CDR3 is TGTGCCAGCAGCCCTGGGGGGAGGGCTAATGAAAAACTGTTTTTT.

The J gene is TRBJ2-1, the V gene TRBV29-1, with unresolved D. Germline values: CDR1 SQVTM, CDR2 ANQGSEA. CDR3 size: 12 residues. The germline V and J ends were trimmed by 2 bases and 7 bases, with 9 bases remaining between them. The DNA for the CDR3 is TGCAGCGTTGAAATCCTGAGAAATGAGCAGTTCTTC. This gives the protein CSVEILRNEQFF.